This T cell receptor beta chain is drawn from a study of blood T cell repertoires in COVID-19. Study in general: COVID-19 samples from acute and convalescent phases originated in the United States, Italy and Spain. T cells, B-cell-depleted T cells, or PBMCs supplied cDNA or gDNA.

As processed by the authors: It was from reference gene primer amplification that nucleated cell counts were estimated. TCRdb's table, derived via immunoSEQ multiplex PCR, lists solely in-frame clones and lacks some. V, J and clone size derive from that table, while D and trimming were established from the DNA sequence. The repertoire holds 60,000 to 75,000 clones, around 87% seen once, with about 6.6% in the top ten. The TCR sequence derives from a man aged 45-60 years with active COVID-19. Source material: peripheral blood.

The CDR3: CASSRGAAGNTEAFF. The CDR3 coding sequence is TGTGCCAGCAGCAGGGGGGCAGCCGGAAACACTGAAGCTTTCTTT. This chain uses TRBV6-5 with TRBJ1-1, with 7 bases identical to TRBD1. CDR1 is MNHEY and CDR2 is SVGAGI in the germline V gene. The CDR3 runs to 15 residues. The V gene end was trimmed by 6 bases and the J gene end by 2 bases; junction bases not matched to a gene: 9.